This TCR beta chain is drawn from a study of metastatic and nonmetastatic thyroid tumors (dated by TCRdb to about 2020). Looking at the study overall: Repertoires from peripheral blood and from tumor or nodule tissue samples of malignant and benign thyroid patients were compared.

The receptor library was made with PCR. The data were produced on an Illumina HiSeq 4000. The TCR beta-chain CDR3 region of each patient was profiled by high-throughput sequencing. As for how the authors treated the data: A classifier to discriminate distant-metastatic papillary thyroid cancer patients was built from CDR3 differences across clinicopathological groups. The Shannon index was used to measure repertoire diversity, and the Morisita-Horn index was used to measure how similar tumor and blood repertoires were. In-frame beta chains were kept once TCRdb had trimmed the public reads at Q25 with fastp and called clones with MiXCR. TCRdb, rather than the study authors, made the V and J calls. The sample table shows some 38,000 clones, and roughly 18% are seen once. The top ten constitute roughly 18% of the sample. CDR1 and CDR2 (SEHNR, FQNEAQ) derive from the germline V gene (reference sequence). The CDR3 runs 13 residues from the cysteine to the phenylalanine. Of all the DNA, just the CDR3 is kept, 39 bases in frame from base 1. V is pared back by 2 bases and J by 5 bases, with 9 bases lying between the germline termini.

General findings and caveats noted by the study authors: In both blood and tumor samples, malignant tumors were reported to have significantly higher TCR beta diversity than benign nodules.

This clone was seen many times. What antigen it recognizes has not been identified. Qualities for individual bases were not recorded, and no much larger clone is one base off. Other DNA sequences from this sample encode an identical CDR3 as well. No patient had received any treatment before thyroid surgery. The study retrospectively analysed patient clinical samples collected from about 2012 to 2019 using T-cell receptor beta sequencing. This TCR was sampled from a female donor with papillary thyroid cancer or a benign thyroid nodule (not recorded which). Some clones in this sample may be carry-over from other donors' samples. Sequenced input: blood. The chain was built from TRBV7-9 and TRBJ1-1; no D gene is confidently identified. This receptor carries the CDR3 CASSLTEGTEAFF. The sequence in DNA is TGTGCCAGCAGCTTAACTGAGGGAACTGAAGCTTTCTTT.